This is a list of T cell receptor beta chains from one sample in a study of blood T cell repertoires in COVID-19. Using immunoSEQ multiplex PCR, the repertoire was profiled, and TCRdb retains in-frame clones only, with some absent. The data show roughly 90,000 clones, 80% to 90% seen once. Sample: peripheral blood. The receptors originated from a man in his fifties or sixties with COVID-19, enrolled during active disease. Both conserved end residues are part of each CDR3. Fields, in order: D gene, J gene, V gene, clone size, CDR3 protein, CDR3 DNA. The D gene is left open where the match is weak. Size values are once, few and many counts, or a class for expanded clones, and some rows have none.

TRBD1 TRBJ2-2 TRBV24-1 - CATSDNRDRVFGELFF TGTGCCACCAGTGACAATCGGGACAGGGTTTTCGGGGAGCTGTTTTTT
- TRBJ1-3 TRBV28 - CASGGRSGNTIYF TGTGCCAGTGGAGGGAGGTCTGGAAACACCATATATTTT
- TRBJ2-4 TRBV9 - CASSVAWRSIQYF TGTGCCAGCAGCGTAGCCTGGAGAAGCATTCAGTACTTC
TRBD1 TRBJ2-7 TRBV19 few CASRSRTGGNYEQYF TGTGCCAGTAGGAGTAGGACAGGGGGCAACTACGAGCAGTACTTC
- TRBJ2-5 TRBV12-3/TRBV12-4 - CASSAGSQETQYF TGTGCCAGCAGTGCAGGATCTCAAGAGACCCAGTACTTC
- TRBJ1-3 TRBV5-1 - CASSPGGNTIYF TGCGCCAGCAGCCCGGGGGGAAACACCATATATTTT
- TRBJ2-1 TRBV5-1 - CASSWTNNEQFF TGCGCCAGCAGCTGGACAAACAATGAGCAGTTCTTC
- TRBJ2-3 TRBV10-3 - CAISDGERGTDTQYF TGTGCCATCAGTGACGGGGAGCGGGGCACAGATACGCAGTATTTT
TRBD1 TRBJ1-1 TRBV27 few CASSLFIGTVEAFF TGTGCCAGCAGTTTATTCATAGGGACAGTTGAAGCTTTCTTT
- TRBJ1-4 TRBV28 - CASSLSGQIGDGKLFF TGTGCCAGCAGTTTATCCGGACAGATTGGGGACGGAAAACTGTTTTTT
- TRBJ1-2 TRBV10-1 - CASSGSAYGYTF TGCGCCAGCAGCGGGTCGGCTTATGGCTACACCTTC
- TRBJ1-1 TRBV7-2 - CASSLDRVGTEAFF TGTGCCAGCAGCTTAGACAGGGTAGGCACTGAAGCTTTCTTT
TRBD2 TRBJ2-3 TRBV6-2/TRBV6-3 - CASSSTPPASGITDTQYF TGTGCCAGCAGCTCGACCCCCCCTGCTAGCGGTATTACAGATACGCAGTATTTT
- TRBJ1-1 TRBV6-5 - CASSFAEANTEAFF TGTGCCAGCAGTTTTGCCGAGGCGAACACTGAAGCTTTCTTT
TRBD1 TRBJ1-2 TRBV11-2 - CASSLPGQGAYGYTF TGTGCCAGCAGCTTACCGGGACAGGGGGCCTATGGCTACACCTTC
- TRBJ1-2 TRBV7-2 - CASTTGTVGGYTF TGTGCCAGCACCACGGGGACTGTGGGGGGCTACACCTTC
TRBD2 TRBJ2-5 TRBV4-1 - CASSQTTSGGAKTQETQYF TGCGCCAGCAGCCAGACGACTAGCGGGGGGGCGAAGACACAAGAGACCCAGTACTTC
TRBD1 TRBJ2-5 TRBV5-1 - CASSLGGQAGQETQYF TGCGCCAGCAGCTTGGGTGGACAGGCGGGTCAAGAGACCCAGTACTTC
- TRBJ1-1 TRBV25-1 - CASTRTRSTEAFF TGTGCCAGCACCAGGACAAGGAGCACTGAAGCTTTCTTT
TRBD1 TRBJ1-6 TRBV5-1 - CASSRRQGESPLHF TGCGCCAGCAGCCGAAGACAGGGTGAATCACCCCTCCACTTT
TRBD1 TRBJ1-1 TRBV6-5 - CASSYSRTGGSAFF TGTGCCAGCAGTTACTCGAGGACAGGTGGATCAGCTTTCTTT